These 25 T cell receptor beta chains originate from one sample sequenced in a study of T cell changes during pregnancy in multiple sclerosis. Some clones are missing from TCRdb's copy, which holds only in-frame ones; the method was immunoSEQ multiplex PCR. The sample records about 88,000 clones, about 92% being singletons. Sample: peripheral blood, taken in the first trimester of pregnancy. These receptors came from a female donor with multiple sclerosis, enrolled in a pregnancy study.

CDR3 coding DNA: TGTGCCAGCAGCTTACCGGGGTTGGGCAATCAGCCCCAGCATTTT. This codes for CASSLPGLGNQPQHF. This rearrangement joins TRBV7-8 to TRBJ1-5; no reliable D call. The CDR3 spans 15 residues. The V and J ends lost 2 bases and 2 bases respectively, with 10 bases between them. Germline CDR1 is SGHVS and CDR2 is FQNEAQ.

This clone was observed a single time. The V call is TRBV5-1, the J call TRBJ2-7; 9 bases line up with TRBD2. V trimming: 7 bases; J trimming: 1 base; junction bases outside the gene matches: 6. CDR3 size: 14 residues. The germline CDR1 and CDR2 sequences are SGHRS and YFSETQ. In DNA, the CDR3 is TGCGCCAGCTCCTTGACTAGCGGTTCCTACGAGCAGTACTTC. It is translated as CASSLTSGSYEQYF.

V gene TRBV5-1 combines with J gene TRBJ2-3, with a possible D match to TRBD2 (5 bases). V lost 2 bases and J 3 bases, leaving 10 bases between the germline ends. The length of the CDR3 is 14 residues. CDR1 and CDR2 (germline): SGHRS, YFSETQ. Here the CDR3 reads CASSLLVRTDTQYF. CDR3 DNA: TGCGCCAGCAGCTTACTAGTCCGAACAGATACGCAGTATTTT.

The chain couples TRBV10-1 to TRBJ1-5; D is uncertain. The V and J ends lost 6 bases and 0 bases respectively, with 6 bases between them. CDR3 length: 13 amino acids. The V gene's germline CDR1 is WNHNN and CDR2 SYGVQD (reference sequence). The DNA for the CDR3 is TGCGCCAGCAGCCACAATAGCAATCAGCCCCAGCATTTT. Translated, it gives CASSHNSNQPQHF.

This sequence joins TRBV28 and TRBJ2-7; perhaps TRBD1 as D (6 bases). Germline-derived CDR1 and CDR2 are MDHEN and SYDVKM. V gave up 3 bases and J gave up 4 bases, with 13 bases separating them. This CDR3 spans 14 amino acids. The CDR3 sequence is CASSFPGQLYEQYF. CDR3 sequence (DNA): TGTGCCAGCAGTTTCCCCGGACAGCTTTACGAGCAGTACTTC.

In its sample, this clone was seen a few times. The chain couples TRBV4-3 to TRBJ1-5, with D uncertain. This CDR3 comprises 15 residues. Germline V gives CDR1 LGHNA, CDR2 YSLEER. V lost 0 bases to trimming and J lost 5 bases, with 11 bases between them. DNA of the CDR3: TGCGCCAGCAGCCAAGAATTCAGTGCCTATCAGCCCCAGCATTTT. Amino acids: CASSQEFSAYQPQHF.

V is TRBV5-6 and J is TRBJ1-2; D call uncertain. The CDR3 extends over 13 amino acids. The V gene lost 3 bases and the J gene lost 4 bases, with 10 bases spanning the gap. CDR1 and CDR2 from the germline V gene are SGHDT and YYEEEE. CDR3 nucleotide sequence: TGTGCCAGCAGCTCCTACAGTACCTATGGCTACACCTTC. Amino acid sequence: CASSSYSTYGYTF.

The chain combines TRBV29-1 with TRBJ2-7, with D unresolved. This CDR3 spans 11 amino acids. V shed 4 bases and J shed 9 bases, with 13 bases lying between them. Germline V gene sequence: CDR1 SQVTM, CDR2 ANQGSEA. The CDR3 coding sequence is TGCAGCGTTGCCGTCGTGGGCTGGCAGTACTTC. Protein sequence: CSVAVVGWQYF.

The genes are TRBV19 and TRBJ1-1; D is possibly TRBD1 (6 bases). Germline V gives CDR1 LNHDA, CDR2 SQIVND (reference sequence). The V end lost 1 base, the J end lost 2 bases, and 11 bases lay between the germline ends. This CDR3 contains 15 residues. CDR3 coding DNA: TGTGCCAGTAGTATAGCGGCGGGGGCAAACACTGAAGCTTTCTTT. Residues: CASSIAAGANTEAFF.

The genes are TRBV27 and TRBJ2-1, with TRBD1 matching over 10 bases. The CDR3 runs to 15 residues. The V segment lost 3 bases and the J segment 4 bases; nucleotides outside the gene matches: 3. Looked up from germline, CDR1 is MNHEY and CDR2 is SMNVEV (reference sequence). CDR3 loop: CASSFDRGLYNEQFF. The CDR3 region has the DNA TGTGCCAGCAGTTTCGACAGGGGGCTTTACAATGAGCAGTTCTTC.

The rearrangement links TRBV4-1 to TRBJ1-1; D is unclear. This CDR3 spans 17 amino acids. The germline V and J ends were trimmed by 0 bases and 5 bases, with 19 bases remaining between them. Germline CDR1 reads MGHRA; CDR2 reads YSYEKL. CDR3 bases: TGCGCCAGCAGCCAAGATCCAAGGATACTAGGAGGGACTGAAGCTTTCTTT. Its protein is CASSQDPRILGGTEAFF.

The chain couples TRBV7-9 to TRBJ2-3; D might be TRBD2 (7 bases). The germline gives CDR1 SEHNR, CDR2 FQNEAQ (reference sequence). The germline V and J ends were trimmed by 2 bases and 4 bases, with 16 bases remaining between them. The CDR3 runs to 16 residues. CDR3 nucleotide sequence: TGTGCCAGCAGCTTAAGGGGGGGAAGGAGCGCAGATACGCAGTATTTT. Its protein is CASSLRGGRSADTQYF.

The chain uses TRBV30 and TRBJ2-2; D uncertain. With 1 base removed from V and 5 bases from J, the gap between germline ends came to 11 bases. The CDR3 consists of 14 residues. Germline CDR1 reads GTSNPN; CDR2 reads SVGIG (reference sequence). The CDR3 nucleotides read TGTGCCTGGAGTGACGGTGTGTGGACCGGGGAGCTGTTTTTT. Translating it yields CAWSDGVWTGELFF.

The rearrangement links TRBV11-1 to TRBJ1-1, with D perhaps matching TRBD1 (6 bases). The CDR3 spans 13 residues. V was pared by 1 base and J by 5 bases, with 8 bases between. Germline values: CDR1 SGHAT, CDR2 FQDESV (reference sequence). The CDR3 bases are TGTGCCAGCAGCTTAGTTCAGGGGACTGAAGCTTTCTTT. Amino acid sequence: CASSLVQGTEAFF.

This clone turned up a few times. The rearrangement joins TRBV27 to TRBJ2-1; no reliable D call. V gave up 3 bases and J gave up 9 bases, with 9 bases separating them. The germline CDR1 and CDR2 sequences are MNHEY and SMNVEV (reference sequence). This CDR3 has 12 residues. The CDR3 loop is CASSFLRGEQFF. DNA for the CDR3: TGTGCCAGCAGTTTCCTGCGTGGTGAGCAGTTCTTC.

The chain has TRBV11-2 and TRBJ2-3; 7 positions match TRBD2. J lost 4 bases, V lost 2 bases, and 12 bases had no gene match. The CDR3 sequence is 17 residues long. Per germline, CDR1 SGHAT and CDR2 FQNNGV. CDR3 residues: CASSLWGGRGRADTQYF. The DNA for the CDR3 is TGTGCCAGCAGCTTATGGGGGGGGAGGGGCCGGGCAGATACGCAGTATTTT.

This rearrangement joins TRBV5-1 to TRBJ2-7; TRBD1 matches 8 bases. The CDR3 spans 14 residues. The V gene end was trimmed by 4 bases and the J gene end by 2 bases; junction bases not matched to a gene: 5. CDR1 and CDR2 from the germline V gene are SGHRS and YFSETQ. Here the CDR3 reads CASSAQTGAYEQYF. CDR3 DNA: TGCGCCAGCAGCGCTCAGACAGGGGCCTACGAGCAGTACTTC.

The chain combines TRBV2 with TRBJ2-2; TRBD1 matches at 7 bases. V lost 3 bases to trimming and J lost 4 bases; unmatched junction nucleotides: 8. From germline, CDR1 is SNHLY and CDR2 FYNNEI. CDR3 length: 16 residues. CDR3 DNA: TGTGCCAGCAGTGATGTGACCAGGGGGACCACCGGGGAGCTGTTTTTT. This sequence encodes CASSDVTRGTTGELFF.

The CDR3 loop is CASSRRVRDRGVAGNTIYF. CDR3 sequence (DNA): TGCGCCAGCAGTCGAAGAGTCCGGGACAGGGGAGTGGCAGGAAACACCATATATTTT. The chain recombines TRBV23-1 with TRBJ1-3; TRBD1 agrees at 10 bases. TRBV23-1 is an ORF for which the function is uncertain. The CDR3 is made up of 19 amino acids. V lost 4 bases to trimming and J lost 4 bases; unmatched junction nucleotides: 16.

The chain couples TRBV12-2 to TRBJ1-1; whether TRBD1, the table's D call, matches the DNA was not checked. TRBV12-2 is described as a pseudogene. The CDR3 sequence is 15 residues long. The CDR3 bases are TGTGCAAGTCGCTGGGACAGGGCCGGGAACACTGAAGCTTTCTTT. Translation gives CASRWDRAGNTEAFF.

V usage is TRBV27 and J usage is TRBJ1-5; no clear D. Germline V gives CDR1 MNHEY, CDR2 SMNVEV (reference sequence). The CDR3 consists of 15 residues. Trimming left V 0 bases short and J 0 bases short, with 6 bases between. The CDR3 protein is CASSLSSYSNQPQHF. The CDR3 nucleotides read TGTGCCAGCAGTTTATCTAGCTATAGCAATCAGCCCCAGCATTTT.

This clone was seen just once. The chain couples TRBV7-9 to TRBJ1-2, with 10 bases identical to TRBD1. Per germline, CDR1 SEHNR and CDR2 FQNEAQ (reference sequence). The CDR3 contains 17 residues. With 4 bases clipped from V and 6 bases from J, the junction kept 14 bases outside the gene matches. The CDR3 nucleotides are TGTGCCAGCAGCTCACGCCGGGACAGGGGAATTATGGATGGCTACACCTTC. Translating it yields CASSSRRDRGIMDGYTF.

The chain has TRBV6-5 and TRBJ2-2; TRBD2 agrees at 8 bases. In germline, CDR1 is MNHEY, CDR2 SVGAGI. Losses at the gene ends were 0 bases for V and 7 bases for J; bases not matched to a gene: 7. The CDR3 covers 16 residues. CDR3 coding DNA: TGTGCCAGCAGTTACTCGCGGACTAGCCAAAGCGGGGAGCTGTTTTTT. Translating gives CASSYSRTSQSGELFF.

V gene TRBV27 combines with J gene TRBJ1-5; D remains unclear. Germline V gene sequence: CDR1 MNHEY, CDR2 SMNVEV (reference sequence). CDR3 length equals 15 residues. The V gene lost 6 bases and the J gene lost 4 bases, with 16 bases spanning the gap. The CDR3 here is CASSPFGVGNQPQHF. The CDR3 DNA reads as TGTGCCAGCAGCCCATTCGGGGTTGGGAATCAGCCCCAGCATTTT.

This sequence joins TRBV6-5 and TRBJ2-2; TRBD1 might be the D (6 bases). The V gene lost 4 bases and the J gene lost 7 bases, with 13 bases spanning the gap. The CDR3 contains 14 residues. CDR1 and CDR2 (germline): MNHEY, SVGAGI. DNA for the CDR3: TGTGCCAGCAGTTCCGGGACAAGGGTCGGGGAGCTGTTTTTT. This translates into CASSSGTRVGELFF.